The present TCR beta chain was sequenced within a study of blood T cell repertoires in COVID-19. Cohorts were determined from participant-reported clinical history. Germline lookup yields CDR1 WNHNN and CDR2 SYGVQD (reference sequence). The V gene end was trimmed by 0 bases and the J gene end by 9 bases; junction bases not matched to a gene: 6. This CDR3 comprises 15 residues. This clone has just one count. Libraries were prepared by immunoSEQ multiplex PCR; TCRdb keeps only in-frame clonotypes and omits some of them. This table has about 240,000 clones, approximately 83% appearing once. Specimen: PBMCs or T cells enriched from blood (not recorded which). The chain has TRBV10-1 and TRBJ2-1, with 9 bases matching TRBD2. The source of this sequence is a woman in her thirties or forties with acute COVID-19. Here the CDR3 DNA reads TGCGCCAGCAGTGAGTCTAGCGGGAGAACTTTTGAGCAGTTCTTC. This translates into CASSESSGRTFEQFF.